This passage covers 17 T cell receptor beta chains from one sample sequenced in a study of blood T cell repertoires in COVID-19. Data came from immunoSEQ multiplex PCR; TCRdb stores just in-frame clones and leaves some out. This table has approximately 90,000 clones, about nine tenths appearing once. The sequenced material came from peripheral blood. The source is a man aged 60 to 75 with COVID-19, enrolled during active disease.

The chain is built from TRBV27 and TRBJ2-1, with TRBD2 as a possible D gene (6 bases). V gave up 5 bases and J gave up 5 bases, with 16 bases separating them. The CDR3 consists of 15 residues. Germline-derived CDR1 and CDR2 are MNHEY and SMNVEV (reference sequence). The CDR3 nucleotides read TGTGCCAGCAGTCCTCGGGAGCCCCTTAACAATGAGCAGTTCTTC. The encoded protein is CASSPREPLNNEQFF.

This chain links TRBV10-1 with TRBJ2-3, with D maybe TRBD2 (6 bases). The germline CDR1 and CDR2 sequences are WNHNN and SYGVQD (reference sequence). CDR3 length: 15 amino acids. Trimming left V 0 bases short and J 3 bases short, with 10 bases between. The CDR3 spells CASSESIAVTDTQYF. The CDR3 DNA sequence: TGCGCCAGCAGTGAGTCTATAGCGGTAACAGATACGCAGTATTTT.

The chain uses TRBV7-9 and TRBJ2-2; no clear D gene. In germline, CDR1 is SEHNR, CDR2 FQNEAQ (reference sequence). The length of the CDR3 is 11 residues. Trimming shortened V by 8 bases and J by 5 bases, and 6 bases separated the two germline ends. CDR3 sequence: CASRGTGELFF. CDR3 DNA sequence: TGTGCCAGCCGAGGAACCGGGGAGCTGTTTTTT.

CDR3 sequence: CASSSTRVQFF. CDR3 bases: TGTGCCAGCAGCTCTACTAGGGTGCAGTTCTTC. V usage is TRBV13 and J usage is TRBJ2-1; possibly TRBD2 for D (5 bases). The CDR3 contains 11 residues. Germline V gene lookup returns CDR1 PRHDT and CDR2 FYEKMQ (reference sequence). The germline V and J ends were trimmed by 4 bases and 12 bases, with 10 bases remaining between them.

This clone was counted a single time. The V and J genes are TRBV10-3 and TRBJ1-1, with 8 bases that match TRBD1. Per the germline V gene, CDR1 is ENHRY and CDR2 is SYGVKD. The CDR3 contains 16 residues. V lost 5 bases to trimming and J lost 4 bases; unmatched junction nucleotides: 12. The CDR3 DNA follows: TGTGCCATCAGTTATGGCCAGGGGGCGAGGGGCACTGAAGCTTTCTTT. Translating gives CAISYGQGARGTEAFF.

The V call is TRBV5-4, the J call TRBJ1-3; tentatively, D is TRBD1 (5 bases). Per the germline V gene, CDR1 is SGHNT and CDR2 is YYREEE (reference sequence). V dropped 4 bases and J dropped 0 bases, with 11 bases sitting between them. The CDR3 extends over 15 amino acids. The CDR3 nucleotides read TGTGCCAGCAGCGCTTGGGACTTCTCTGGAAACACCATATATTTT. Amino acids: CASSAWDFSGNTIYF.

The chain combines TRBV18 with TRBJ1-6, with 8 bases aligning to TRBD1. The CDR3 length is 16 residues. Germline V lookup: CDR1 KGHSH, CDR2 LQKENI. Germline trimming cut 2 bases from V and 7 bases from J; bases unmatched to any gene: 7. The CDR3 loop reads CASSPTTGAGNSPLHF. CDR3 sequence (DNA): TGTGCCAGCTCACCAACGACAGGGGCAGGGAATTCACCCCTCCACTTT.

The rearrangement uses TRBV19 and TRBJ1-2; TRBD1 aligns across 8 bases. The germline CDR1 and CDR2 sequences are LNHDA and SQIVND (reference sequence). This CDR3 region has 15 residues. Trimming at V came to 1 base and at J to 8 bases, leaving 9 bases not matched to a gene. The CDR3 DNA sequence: TGTGCCAGTAGTATAGGGGGCAGGGGGCTGCGAGGCTACACCTTC. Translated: CASSIGGRGLRGYTF.

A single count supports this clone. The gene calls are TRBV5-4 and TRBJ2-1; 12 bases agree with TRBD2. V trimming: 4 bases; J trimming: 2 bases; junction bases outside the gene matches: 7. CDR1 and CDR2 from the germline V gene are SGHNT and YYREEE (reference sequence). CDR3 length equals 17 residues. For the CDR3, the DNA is TGTGCCAGCAGCCCGGGGACTAGCGGGCGAACCTACAATGAGCAGTTCTTC. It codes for CASSPGTSGRTYNEQFF.

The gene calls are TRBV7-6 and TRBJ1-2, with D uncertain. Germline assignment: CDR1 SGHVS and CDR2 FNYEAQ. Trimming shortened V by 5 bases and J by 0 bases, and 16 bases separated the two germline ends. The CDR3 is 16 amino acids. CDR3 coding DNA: TGTGCCAGCAGCCCGTTAGAAACCCCAACTAACTATGGCTACACCTTC. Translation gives CASSPLETPTNYGYTF.

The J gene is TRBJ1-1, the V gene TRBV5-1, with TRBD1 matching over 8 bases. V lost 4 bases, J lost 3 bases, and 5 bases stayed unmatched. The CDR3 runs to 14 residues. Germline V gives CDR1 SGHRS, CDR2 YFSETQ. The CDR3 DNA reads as TGCGCCAGCAGCCAAATGACAGGGGACACTGAAGCTTTCTTT. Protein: CASSQMTGDTEAFF. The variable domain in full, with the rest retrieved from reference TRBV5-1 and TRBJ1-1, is KAGVTQTPRYLIKTRGQQVTLSCSPISGHRSVSWYQQTPGQGLQFLFEYFSETQRNKGNFPGRFSGRQFSNSRSEMNVSTLELGDSALYLCASSQMTGDTEAFFGQGTRLTVV.

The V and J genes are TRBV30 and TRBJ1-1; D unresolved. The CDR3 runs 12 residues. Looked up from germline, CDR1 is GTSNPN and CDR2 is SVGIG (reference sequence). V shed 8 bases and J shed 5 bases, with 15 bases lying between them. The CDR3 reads CAQHRTRTEAFF. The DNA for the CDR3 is TGTGCCCAACACCGTACTAGGACTGAAGCTTTCTTT. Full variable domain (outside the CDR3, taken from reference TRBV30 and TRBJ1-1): SQTIHQWPATLVQPVGSPLSLECTVEGTSNPNLYWYRQAAGRGLQLLFYSVGIGQISSEVPQNLSASRPQDRQFILSSKKLLLSDSGFYLCAQHRTRTEAFFGQGTRLTVV.

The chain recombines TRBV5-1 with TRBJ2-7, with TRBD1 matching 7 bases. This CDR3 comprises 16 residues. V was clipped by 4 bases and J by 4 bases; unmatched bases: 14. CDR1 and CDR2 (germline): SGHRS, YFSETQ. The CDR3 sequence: CASSPTRGTVFYEQYF. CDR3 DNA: TGCGCCAGCAGCCCCACGAGAGGGACAGTTTTTTACGAGCAGTACTTC.

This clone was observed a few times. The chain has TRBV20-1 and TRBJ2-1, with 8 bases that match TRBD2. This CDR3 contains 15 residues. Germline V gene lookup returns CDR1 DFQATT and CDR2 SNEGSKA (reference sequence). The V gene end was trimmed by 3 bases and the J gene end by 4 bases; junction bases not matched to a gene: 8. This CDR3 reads CSASNSGLDYNEQFF. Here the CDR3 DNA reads TGCAGTGCTAGTAATTCGGGACTAGATTACAATGAGCAGTTCTTC.

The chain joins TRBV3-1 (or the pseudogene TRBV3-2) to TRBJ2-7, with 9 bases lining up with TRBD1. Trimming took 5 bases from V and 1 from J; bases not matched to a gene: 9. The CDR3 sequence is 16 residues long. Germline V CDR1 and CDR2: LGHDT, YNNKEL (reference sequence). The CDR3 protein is CASSTGDRVFSYEQYF. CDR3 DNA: TGTGCCAGCAGCACTGGGGACAGGGTTTTTTCCTACGAGCAGTACTTC.

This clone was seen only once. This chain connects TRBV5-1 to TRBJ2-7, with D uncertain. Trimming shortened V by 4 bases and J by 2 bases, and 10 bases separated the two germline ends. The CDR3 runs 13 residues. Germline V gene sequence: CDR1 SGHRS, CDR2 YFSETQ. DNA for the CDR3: TGCGCCAGCAGCCTGGACCAGACCTACGAGCAGTACTTC. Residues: CASSLDQTYEQYF.

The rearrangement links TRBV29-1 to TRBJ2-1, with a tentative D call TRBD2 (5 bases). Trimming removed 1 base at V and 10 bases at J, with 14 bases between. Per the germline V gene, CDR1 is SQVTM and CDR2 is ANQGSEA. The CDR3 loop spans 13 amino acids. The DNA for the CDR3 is TGCAGCGTTGAAGGCGCACTAGGGAAGGAGCAGTTCTTC. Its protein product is CSVEGALGKEQFF.